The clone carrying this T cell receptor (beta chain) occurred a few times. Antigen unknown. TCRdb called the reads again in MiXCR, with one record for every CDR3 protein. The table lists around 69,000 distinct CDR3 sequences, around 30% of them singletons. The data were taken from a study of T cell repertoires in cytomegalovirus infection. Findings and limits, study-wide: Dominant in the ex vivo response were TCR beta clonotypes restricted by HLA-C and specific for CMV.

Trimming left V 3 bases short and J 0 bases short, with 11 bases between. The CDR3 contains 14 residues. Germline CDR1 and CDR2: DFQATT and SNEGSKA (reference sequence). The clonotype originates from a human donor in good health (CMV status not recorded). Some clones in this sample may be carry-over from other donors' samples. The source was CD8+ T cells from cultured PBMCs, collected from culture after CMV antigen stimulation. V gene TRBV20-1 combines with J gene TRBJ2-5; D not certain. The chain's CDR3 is CSASIPTYQETQYF. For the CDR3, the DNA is TGCAGTGCTAGTATTCCGACGTACCAAGAGACCCAGTACTTC.